The 15 T cell receptor beta chains below all came from one sample that was sequenced in a study of blood T cell repertoires in COVID-19. The data were produced by immunoSEQ multiplex PCR, yet TCRdb's version contains in-frame clones alone and is incomplete. The sample gives about 64,000 clones, around nine tenths of which show up once; about 9.4% is in the top ten. Sample: PBMCs or T cells enriched from blood (not recorded which). The receptors come from a woman aged 40 to 50 who had recovered from COVID-19.

J is TRBJ2-3 and V is TRBV11-2, with D unresolved. V was clipped by 6 bases and J by 6 bases, with 19 bases between them. CDR1 is SGHAT, CDR2 FQNNGV, per germline. This CDR3 comprises 15 residues. The CDR3 loop is CASSFAFEVPDTQYF. For the CDR3, the DNA is TGTGCCAGCAGTTTCGCTTTTGAGGTTCCGGATACGCAGTATTTT.

This clone was counted only a few times. V gene TRBV4-2 combines with J gene TRBJ2-5; TRBD1 matches at 9 bases. Per germline, CDR1 LGHNA and CDR2 YNFKEQ. V lost 3 bases to trimming and J lost 1 base; unmatched junction nucleotides: 3. The CDR3 is made up of 15 amino acids. CDR3 amino acids: CASSQDRGGQETQYF. The CDR3 region has the DNA TGTGCCAGCAGCCAGGACAGGGGTGGCCAAGAGACCCAGTACTTC.

The chain is built from TRBV2 and TRBJ1-1; D is unclear. Deletions cut 4 bases from V and 4 bases from J, with 10 bases between. The CDR3 is made up of 13 amino acids. Germline V gives CDR1 SNHLY, CDR2 FYNNEI. The CDR3 here is CASSVAEITEAFF. Written as DNA, the CDR3 is TGTGCCAGCAGTGTCGCGGAAATCACTGAAGCTTTCTTT. Full variable domain (rest looked up from reference TRBV2 and TRBJ1-1): EPEVTQTPSHQVTQMGQEVILRCVPISNHLYFYWYRQILGQKVEFLVSFYNNEISEKSEIFDDQFSVERPDGSNFTLKIRSTKLEDSAMYFCASSVAEITEAFFGQGTRLTVV.

Concerning this clone: One end of the junction does not line up with germline, which may come from a read error. V gene TRBV19 combines with J gene TRBJ2-7; the D is unclear. Germline V gives CDR1 LNHDA, CDR2 SQIVND (reference sequence). The CDR3 contains 13 residues. This CDR3 reads CASSVDSSYEQYF. The CDR3 DNA is TGTGCCAGTAGTGTAGACTCCTCCTACGAGCAGTACTTC.

The chain is built from TRBV6-5 and TRBJ1-3, with TRBD1 identical over 7 bases. Germline CDR1 MNHEY, CDR2 SVGAGI. V gave up 7 bases and J gave up 1 base; unmatched junction bases: 7. The length of the CDR3 is 15 residues. The CDR3 spells CASTQTGTSGNTIYF. The CDR3 bases are TGTGCCAGCACTCAGACAGGGACTTCTGGAAACACCATATATTTT.

The chain combines TRBV11-2 with TRBJ2-5, with 13 bases lining up with TRBD2. The V gene end was trimmed by 8 bases and the J gene end by 5 bases; junction bases not matched to a gene: 11. Per the germline V gene, CDR1 is SGHAT and CDR2 is FQNNGV. This CDR3 spans 16 amino acids. In DNA form, the CDR3 reads TGTGCCAGCCGCAGACTAGCGGGGGGCTCCCGGGAGACCCAGTACTTC. Translation: CASRRLAGGSRETQYF.

The J gene is TRBJ2-5, the V gene TRBV2; tentative D call: TRBD2 (6 bases). V lost 6 bases to trimming and J lost 5 bases, with 16 bases between them. CDR3 length: 14 amino acids. CDR1 is SNHLY and CDR2 is FYNNEI in the germline V gene. The CDR3 DNA reads as TGTGCCAGCAGCGCGGGACCTGGCCGGGAGACCCAGTACTTC. This encodes CASSAGPGRETQYF.

This chain joins TRBV18 and TRBJ2-3; D is unresolved. V gave up 5 bases and J gave up 0 bases, with 21 bases separating them. The CDR3 covers 18 residues. The germline CDR1 and CDR2 sequences are KGHSH and LQKENI. The chain's CDR3 is CASSMYPSTASSTDTQYF. The CDR3 DNA reads as TGTGCCAGCTCAATGTATCCGTCTACCGCCTCTAGCACAGATACGCAGTATTTT.

V usage is TRBV5-3 and J usage is TRBJ2-1, with 7 bases aligning to TRBD2. TRBV5-3 is noted as an ORF with a role that remains uncertain. V shed 2 bases and J 0 bases; nucleotides not matched to a gene: 11. This CDR3 is built from 18 residues. CDR3 DNA: TGTGCCAGAAGCTTTGGCTCTTGGCGGGAGAGCTCCTACAATGAGCAGTTCTTC. Protein: CARSFGSWRESSYNEQFF.

The chain uses TRBV10-3 and TRBJ2-1, with a possible D match to TRBD2 (6 bases). Germline V gives CDR1 ENHRY, CDR2 SYGVKD. V was cut by 6 bases and J by 0 bases, with 12 bases left in between. The CDR3 loop spans 15 amino acids. The CDR3 sequence is CAIRADGSSYNEQFF. DNA of the CDR3: TGTGCCATCAGAGCGGACGGGAGCTCCTACAATGAGCAGTTCTTC.

V and J are TRBV6-5 and TRBJ1-1; D remains unclear. This CDR3 comprises 14 residues. CDR1 and CDR2 from the germline V gene are MNHEY and SVGAGI. V gave up 6 bases and J gave up 5 bases, with 16 bases separating them. CDR3 protein: CASRYQEGTTEAFF. CDR3 sequence (DNA): TGTGCCAGCAGATATCAGGAAGGCACAACTGAAGCTTTCTTT.

V usage is TRBV7-6 and J usage is TRBJ2-2; TRBD2 is a possible D gene (6 bases). Trimming stripped 5 bases from V and 0 bases from J, with 13 bases between. The CDR3 runs 16 residues. CDR1 and CDR2 (germline): SGHVS, FNYEAQ. The CDR3 DNA follows: TGTGCCAGCAGCCCGATGCGGGGTGCGAACACCGGGGAGCTGTTTTTT. Translating gives CASSPMRGANTGELFF.

The CDR3 here is CASTPFAGGDSNYGYTF. The CDR3 coding sequence is TGTGCCAGTACCCCTTTTGCAGGGGGCGATTCTAACTATGGCTACACCTTC. The chain joins TRBV19 to TRBJ1-2; 8 nucleotides align to TRBD1. Germline values: CDR1 LNHDA, CDR2 SQIVND (reference sequence). The J segment lost 0 bases and the V segment lost 7 bases, leaving 13 bases of the junction unmatched. The CDR3 contains 17 residues. The full variable domain, its missing parts supplied by reference TRBV19 and TRBJ1-2, is DGGITQSPKYLFRKEGQNVTLSCEQNLNHDAMYWYRQDPGQGLRLIYYSQIVNDFQKGDIAEGYSVSREKKESFPLTVTSAQKNPTAFYLCASTPFAGGDSNYGYTFGSGTRLTVV.

The genes are TRBV18 and TRBJ2-7; 9 bases are a match to TRBD1. The CDR3 runs to 15 residues. Looked up from germline, CDR1 is KGHSH and CDR2 is LQKENI. J was trimmed by 7 bases and V by 4 bases; bases with no gene match: 11. The CDR3 nucleotides are TGTGCCAGCTCACGACCAGGGACAGGGCTGCGGGAGCAGTACTTC. This encodes CASSRPGTGLREQYF.

The chain recombines TRBV11-3 with TRBJ1-1; possible D gene TRBD1, 5 bases. The CDR3 contains 14 residues. V lost 0 bases and J 3 bases, leaving 8 bases between the germline ends. CDR1 SGHNT and CDR2 YENEEA come from the germline V gene. The CDR3 coding sequence is TGTGCCAGCAGCTTAGACGGGGGGGACACTGAAGCTTTCTTT. The encoded protein is CASSLDGGDTEAFF.